One and the same sample provided the 30 T cell receptor beta chains below, sequenced in a study of blood T cell repertoires in COVID-19. Produced via immunoSEQ multiplex PCR; TCRdb's table is partial and in-frame only. The top ten hold under 15% of the sample, which has 60,000 or so clones, over 75% seen once. Sequenced input: peripheral blood. Every receptor here comes from a human donor with active COVID-19. The donor label of this sample is uncertain.

This chain uses TRBV11-2 with TRBJ1-6; TRBD1 matches at 7 bases. The CDR3 totals 16 residues. Losses at the gene ends were 5 bases for V and 10 bases for J; bases not matched to a gene: 14. CDR1 SGHAT and CDR2 FQNNGV come from the germline V gene. The CDR3 nucleotides read TGTGCCAGCAGCACCCTATCGACAGGGAAGGGATCACCCCTCCACTTT. Its translation is CASSTLSTGKGSPLHF.

The chain couples TRBV28 to TRBJ1-2; D is unresolved. The length of the CDR3 is 13 residues. Germline V gene sequence: CDR1 MDHEN, CDR2 SYDVKM. Trimming left V 7 bases short and J 7 bases short, with 16 bases between. CDR3 nucleotides: TGTGCCAGCACCTGGACGGACGCGGGTGGCTACACCTTC. Translation gives CASTWTDAGGYTF.

The CDR3 coding sequence is TGTGCCAGCAGCTTCGGCGGTGCCCTACAAGAGACCCAGTACTTC. Residues: CASSFGGALQETQYF. This chain links TRBV5-4 with TRBJ2-5; D unclear. The germline CDR1 and CDR2 sequences are SGHNT and YYREEE (reference sequence). V was shortened by 2 bases and J by 2 bases, with 13 bases between the two germline ends. The CDR3 runs 15 residues.

The chain combines TRBV7-3 with TRBJ2-7; tentative D call: TRBD2 (5 bases). The CDR3 runs 14 residues. The germline V and J ends were trimmed by 3 bases and 2 bases, with 11 bases remaining between them. Germline values: CDR1 SGHTA, CDR2 FQGTGA. CDR3 DNA: TGTGCCAGCAGCTTGAGAGGGCCCCCCTACGAGCAGTACTTC. This encodes CASSLRGPPYEQYF.

V and J are TRBV7-8 and TRBJ1-5; tentatively, D is TRBD1 (5 bases). The CDR3 consists of 14 residues. The V end was cut by 4 bases, the J end by 8 bases, with 15 bases between. CDR1 and CDR2 (germline): SGHVS, FQNEAQ. The CDR3: CASSSSGWGEPQHF. The CDR3 bases are TGTGCCAGCAGCTCATCGGGTTGGGGGGAGCCCCAGCATTTT.

The chain recombines TRBV9 with TRBJ2-1; the D gene is possibly TRBD2 (7 bases). Germline-derived CDR1 and CDR2 are SGDLS and YYNGEE. The ends were cut back, 3 bases at V and 7 bases at J, with 14 bases in the middle. This CDR3 is built from 14 residues. The CDR3, as DNA: TGTGCCAGCAGCGGGAATGGGGGGGCGAATGAGCAGTTCTTC. It encodes CASSGNGGANEQFF.

The chain uses TRBV5-1 and TRBJ2-7; D gene uncertain. Germline CDR1 and CDR2: SGHRS and YFSETQ. Trimming left V 0 bases short and J 1 base short, with 8 bases between. The CDR3 is 14 residues long. The DNA of the CDR3 is TGCGCCAGCAGCTTGGAAGAGGTTTCCTACGAGCAGTACTTC. Residues: CASSLEEVSYEQYF.

This sequence joins TRBV7-3 and TRBJ2-3, with a possible D match to TRBD2 (6 bases). Trimming took 5 bases from V and 1 from J, leaving 13 bases between them. Germline V gives CDR1 SGHTA, CDR2 FQGTGA. This CDR3 region has 15 residues. The CDR3 spells CASSHPERGTDTQYF. CDR3 bases: TGTGCCAGCAGCCACCCGGAGCGGGGCACAGATACGCAGTATTTT.

J is TRBJ1-1 and V is TRBV7-9, with 7 bases identical to TRBD1. V dropped 7 bases and J dropped 1; count of bases not matched to a gene: 3. Germline V gene data show CDR1 as SEHNR and CDR2 as FQNEAQ (reference sequence). The length of the CDR3 is 13 residues. CDR3 residues: CASTRTGNTEAFF. The CDR3 DNA reads as TGTGCCAGCACCCGGACAGGGAACACTGAAGCTTTCTTT.

The DNA for the CDR3 is TGTGCCAGCAGCGCCCAGGGGACAGGCTGGGGAGATACGCAGTATTTT. Residues: CASSAQGTGWGDTQYF. The chain recombines TRBV11-2 with TRBJ2-3; 8 bases are shared with TRBD1. The CDR3 totals 16 residues. The V segment lost 5 bases and the J segment 5 bases; nucleotides outside the gene matches: 12. CDR1 is SGHAT and CDR2 is FQNNGV in the germline V gene.

Only a few counts were recorded for this clone. The chain carries TRBV27 and TRBJ2-7, with 8 nucleotides matching TRBD1. This CDR3 comprises 14 residues. V shed 5 bases and J 6 bases; nucleotides not matched to a gene: 9. The germline CDR1 and CDR2 sequences are MNHEY and SMNVEV (reference sequence). CDR3 sequence (DNA): TGTGCCAGCAGTGCGGGACAGGCCAGCGGCGAGCAGTACTTC. Amino acid sequence: CASSAGQASGEQYF.

The chain carries TRBV10-3 and TRBJ1-5; the match to TRBD1 covers 9 bases. Trimming removed 6 bases from V and 4 bases from J; junction bases left unmatched: 7. The CDR3 has 15 amino acids. CDR1 and CDR2 (germline): ENHRY, SYGVKD. CDR3 nucleotides: TGTGCCATCAGCCCAACGGACAGGGGAAATCAGCCCCAGCATTTT. Encoded protein: CAISPTDRGNQPQHF.

V and J are TRBV2 and TRBJ2-7, with 10 bases matching TRBD1. The CDR3 sequence is 13 residues long. The trim removed 4 bases at V and 3 bases at J, leaving 0 bases unmatched. Germline CDR1 reads SNHLY; CDR2 reads FYNNEI. The CDR3 nucleotides read TGTGCCAGCAGTGGGACAGGGGGCTACGAGCAGTACTTC. Its translation is CASSGTGGYEQYF.

This sequence joins TRBV7-9 and TRBJ2-1; 7 bases line up with TRBD2. This CDR3 has 15 amino acids. Looked up from germline, CDR1 is SEHNR and CDR2 is FQNEAQ (reference sequence). Trimming cost V 3 bases and J 0 bases; bases outside gene matches: 2. The CDR3 DNA sequence: TGTGCCAGCAGCTTGCTAGCGGTCTCCTACAATGAGCAGTTCTTC. Its translation is CASSLLAVSYNEQFF.

The chain combines TRBV6-5 with TRBJ1-2, with a tentative D call TRBD1 (5 bases). The CDR3 runs to 15 residues. CDR1 is MNHEY, CDR2 SVGAGI, per germline. Trimming took off 1 base at V and 0 bases at J, with 9 bases between the two ends. CDR3 loop: CASSYLDKPNYGYTF. The CDR3 coding sequence is TGTGCCAGCAGTTACTTGGACAAGCCTAACTATGGCTACACCTTC.

The V and J genes are TRBV11-1 and TRBJ1-2, with 9 bases that match TRBD1. Looked up from germline, CDR1 is SGHAT and CDR2 is FQDESV (reference sequence). The CDR3 has 15 residues. Trimming took 5 bases from V and 2 from J; bases not matched to a gene: 6. The CDR3 loop is CASSPGTGWNYGYTF. CDR3 nucleotides: TGTGCCAGCAGCCCAGGGACAGGGTGGAACTATGGCTACACCTTC.

This clone was recorded only once. The chain is built from TRBV6-5 and TRBJ1-6, with D possibly matching TRBD1 (5 bases). The germline V gene encodes CDR1 MNHEY and CDR2 SVGAGI. The CDR3 sequence is 15 residues long. V was clipped by 11 bases and J by 7 bases, with 21 bases between them. The CDR3 spells CAGASTRGGNSPLHF. The CDR3 DNA reads TGTGCCGGGGCCAGCACTCGGGGAGGGAATTCACCCCTCCACTTT.

In this sample, this clone turned up once. The chain recombines TRBV3-1 (or the pseudogene TRBV3-2) with TRBJ2-7; the match to TRBD2 covers 8 bases. The CDR3 consists of 15 residues. Germline CDR1 is LGHDT and CDR2 is YNNKEL (reference sequence). Trimming at V came to 2 bases and at J to 2 bases, leaving 5 bases not matched to a gene. The CDR3 DNA is TGTGCCAGCAGCCAATTTCCGGGAGGGCCCTACGAGCAGTACTTC. Protein sequence: CASSQFPGGPYEQYF.

V is TRBV18 and J is TRBJ1-5; perhaps TRBD1 as D (6 bases). This CDR3 has 13 residues. V was pared by 4 bases and J by 4 bases, with 8 bases between. Germline CDR1 and CDR2: KGHSH and LQKENI. The CDR3 sequence is CASSQDRNQPQHF. The CDR3 region has the DNA TGTGCCAGCTCACAGGACAGAAATCAGCCCCAGCATTTT. Together with reference TRBV18 and TRBJ1-5, the CDR3 gives the full variable domain: NAGVMQNPRHLVRRRGQEARLRCSPMKGHSHVYWYRQLPEEGLKFMVYLQKENIIDESGMPKERFSAEFPKEGPSILRIQQVVRGDSAAYFCASSQDRNQPQHFGDGTRLSIL.

V gene TRBV9 combines with J gene TRBJ1-6, with 8 bases lining up with TRBD1. This CDR3 has 14 amino acids. Trimming cost V 4 bases and J 9 bases; bases outside gene matches: 6. Germline V gene lookup returns CDR1 SGDLS and CDR2 YYNGEE. CDR3 in DNA: TGTGCCAGCAGCAAAGGACAGGGAACTTCACCCCTCCACTTT. It encodes CASSKGQGTSPLHF.

J is TRBJ1-1 and V is TRBV7-9; 7 bases fit TRBD1. The germline CDR1 and CDR2 sequences are SEHNR and FQNEAQ (reference sequence). V lost 5 bases, J lost 4 bases, and 7 bases stayed unmatched. The CDR3 spans 14 residues. The DNA for the CDR3 is TGTGCCAGCAGCCCTCTTGCAGGGGGCACTGAAGCTTTCTTT. Its protein is CASSPLAGGTEAFF.

This chain uses TRBV29-1 with TRBJ2-1; D ambiguous. Germline CDR1 is SQVTM and CDR2 is ANQGSEA. The CDR3 sequence is 14 residues long. V dropped 1 base and J dropped 0 bases, with 7 bases sitting between them. The CDR3 is CSVEGTSSYNEQFF. In nucleotides, the CDR3 is TGCAGCGTTGAAGGAACGAGCTCCTACAATGAGCAGTTCTTC.

Comments on this clone: The identical CDR3 is also encoded by other nucleotide sequences in the sample. The gene calls are TRBV19 and TRBJ1-5, with D possibly matching TRBD1 (6 bases). V shed 6 bases and J shed 2 bases, with 11 bases lying between them. Germline CDR1 and CDR2: LNHDA and SQIVND (reference sequence). The CDR3 sequence is 14 residues long. The CDR3 DNA is TGTGCCAGTAGCACCCGACAGGGCAATCAGCCCCAGCATTTT. Translating gives CASSTRQGNQPQHF.

The J gene is TRBJ1-4, the V gene TRBV7-2; tentatively, D is TRBD1 (6 bases). The CDR3 is 15 residues long. V was cut by 5 bases and J by 3 bases, with 13 bases left in between. Germline lookup yields CDR1 SGHTA and CDR2 FQGNSA. The CDR3 DNA reads TGTGCCAGCAGCCAGGGGAGGGGACCTAATGAAAAACTGTTTTTT. Protein product: CASSQGRGPNEKLFF.

The V and J genes are TRBV5-1 and TRBJ1-4; maybe TRBD1 (6 bases). The germline V gene has CDR1 SGHRS and CDR2 YFSETQ. V dropped 4 bases and J dropped 3 bases, with 13 bases sitting between them. The CDR3 has 15 residues. The CDR3 DNA sequence: TGCGCCAGCAGCGCGACGGACAGCCCTAATGAAAAACTGTTTTTT. Its protein is CASSATDSPNEKLFF.

The chain links TRBV30 to TRBJ2-4, with TRBD2 matching 7 bases. Per the germline V gene, CDR1 is GTSNPN and CDR2 is SVGIG (reference sequence). This CDR3 comprises 11 residues. The J segment lost 5 bases and the V segment lost 5 bases, leaving 0 bases of the junction unmatched. The CDR3 sequence is CAWAGENIQYF. The CDR3 nucleotides are TGTGCCTGGGCGGGGGAAAACATTCAGTACTTC.

The chain uses TRBV29-1 and TRBJ2-2, with 12 nucleotides matching TRBD2. The V gene end was trimmed by 7 bases and the J gene end by 6 bases; junction bases not matched to a gene: 21. The CDR3 has 19 residues. Germline loops: CDR1 SQVTM, CDR2 ANQGSEA. CDR3 sequence: CSAGAETPGLAGWPGELFF. For the CDR3, the DNA is TGCAGCGCGGGGGCTGAGACACCGGGACTAGCGGGTTGGCCCGGGGAGCTGTTTTTT.

CDR3 protein: CASRQGGADTQYF. The CDR3 DNA reads as TGTGCCAGCAGACAGGGCGGCGCAGATACGCAGTATTTT. The chain has TRBV12-3 or TRBV12-4 and TRBJ2-3, with D perhaps matching TRBD1 (6 bases). This CDR3 has 13 residues. Trimming pared 6 bases from V and 4 bases from J, leaving 11 bases between.

This sequence joins TRBV4-2 and TRBJ1-4; D might be TRBD1 (5 bases). V was clipped by 1 base and J by 4 bases, with 10 bases between them. The CDR3 extends over 15 amino acids. Germline CDR1 is LGHNA and CDR2 is YNFKEQ. The CDR3 reads CASSQVQGLNEKLFF. The DNA for the CDR3 is TGTGCCAGCAGCCAAGTGCAGGGCCTTAATGAAAAACTGTTTTTT.

This CDR3 is CASSFGHSNEQFF. In DNA form, the CDR3 reads TGTGCCAGCAGCTTTGGACATTCGAATGAGCAGTTCTTC. The chain uses TRBV7-2 and TRBJ2-1, with D possibly TRBD1 on 5 matching bases. Germline V gives CDR1 SGHTA, CDR2 FQGNSA. The CDR3 consists of 13 residues. Deletions cut 3 bases from V and 7 bases from J, with 10 bases between. The entire variable domain, with the rest obtained from reference TRBV7-2 and TRBJ2-1, is as follows: GAGVSQSPSNKVTEKGKDVELRCDPISGHTALYWYRQSLGQGLEFLIYFQGNSAPDKSGLPSDRFSAERTGGSVSTLTIQRTQQEDSAVYLCASSFGHSNEQFFGPGTRLTVL.